Each of the 17 T cell receptor beta chains below was sequenced from the same sample in a study of CD8+CD57+ T cells in acquired aplastic anemia. Researchers used genomic DNA as the template to profile TCR beta VDJ and CDR3. TCRdb used MiXCR to reprocess the reads, holding one entry per CDR3 protein. Here the sample spans 400,000 to 500,000 distinct CDR3 sequences, around 72% being singletons. The material sequenced was sorted CD4+, CD8+, or CD8+CD57+ T cells (not recorded which) from PBMCs. These receptors all stem from a human donor in good health, serving as a control.

In its sample, this clonotype was seen a few times. The J gene is TRBJ2-1, the V gene TRBV7-7; 7 bases map to TRBD2. The CDR3 runs 14 residues. CDR1 SSHAT and CDR2 FNYEAQ come from the germline V gene (reference sequence). V shed 2 bases and J 5 bases; nucleotides not matched to a gene: 3. The CDR3 DNA reads as TGTGCCAGCAGCTTATCGGGACTAAACAATGAGCAGTTCTTC. Its protein is CASSLSGLNNEQFF. Full variable domain (outside the CDR3, taken from reference TRBV7-7 and TRBJ2-1): GAGVSQSPRYKVTKRGQDVTLRCDPISSHATLYWYQQALGQGPEFLTYFNYEAQPDKSGLPSDRFSAERPEGSISTLTIQRTEQRDSAMYRCASSLSGLNNEQFFGPGTRLTVL.

In this sample, this clonotype turned up many times. The V gene is TRBV2, the J gene TRBJ1-2; 10 bases map to TRBD1. The CDR3 runs 15 residues. CDR1 and CDR2 from the germline V gene are SNHLY and FYNNEI. Germline trimming cut 5 bases from V and 1 base from J; bases unmatched to any gene: 4. CDR3 coding DNA: TGTGCCAGCAGTCCGGGACAGGGGATTAACTATGGCTACACCTTC. Encoded protein: CASSPGQGINYGYTF.

The V call is TRBV19, the J call TRBJ1-6, with D tentatively TRBD1 (6 bases). Trimming took off 7 bases at V and 6 bases at J, with 16 bases between the two ends. Germline loops: CDR1 LNHDA, CDR2 SQIVND (reference sequence). The CDR3 runs to 15 residues. This chain's CDR3 is CASTNDGTTNSPLHF. CDR3 bases: TGTGCCAGTACTAATGACGGGACAACTAATTCACCCCTCCACTTT.

This chain links TRBV7-8 with TRBJ1-2; no definite D call. Judging by the DNA end, TRBJ1-6 fits better; the J call may be wrong. Looked up from germline, CDR1 is SGHVS and CDR2 is FQNEAQ. CDR3 length equals 14 residues. Here the CDR3 reads CASSLEQLASALHF. DNA for the CDR3: TGTGCCAGCAGCTTAGAACAGTTGGCGTCAGCCCTCCACTTT.

This clonotype was detected ten times or more. The chain carries TRBV20-1 and TRBJ2-7, with TRBD1 as a possible D gene (6 bases). Germline CDR1 DFQATT, CDR2 SNEGSKA (reference sequence). The V and J ends lost 3 bases and 2 bases respectively, with 8 bases between them. The CDR3 totals 12 residues. Here the CDR3 reads CSASWTAYEQYF. The CDR3 DNA reads as TGCAGTGCTAGTTGGACAGCCTACGAGCAGTACTTC.

On this clonotype itself: Lacking the conserved final phenylalanine or tryptophan, this CDR3 likely reflects a read error. This sequence joins TRBV7-3 and TRBJ1-6; D not resolved. Germline V CDR1 and CDR2: SGHTA, FQGTGA. Deletions cut 6 bases from V and 8 bases from J, with 11 bases between. The CDR3 has 13 residues. CDR3 DNA: TGTGCCAGCAGTGAGACTGGGGATTCACCCCTCCACTAT. Its translation is CASSETGDSPLHY.

This clonotype was detected only once. Since a much larger clone is just one base distant, this may be a read error. The missing conserved phenylalanine or tryptophan at the end of this CDR3 makes a read error likely. The rearrangement links TRBV6-9 to TRBJ1-3; TRBD1 matches 9 bases. Germline V lookup: CDR1 MNHGY, CDR2 SVAAGI. The CDR3 contains 15 residues. Trimming at V came to 6 bases and at J to 3 bases, leaving 6 bases not matched to a gene. The chain's CDR3 is CASREGQGGGNTIYS. DNA for the CDR3: TGTGCCAGCAGGGAGGGACAGGGCGGTGGAAACACCATATATTCT.

Turning to this clonotype: One end of the junction does not line up with germline, which may come from a read error. The chain links TRBV19 to TRBJ2-3, with D possibly matching TRBD2 (5 bases). The CDR3 has 14 amino acids. Germline CDR1 reads LNHDA; CDR2 reads SQIVND (reference sequence). The CDR3 DNA sequence: TGTGCCAGTAGTGTCAACCCTAGCACAGATACGCTTGATTTT. It specifies CASSVNPSTDTLDF. The full variable domain, completed using reference TRBV19 and TRBJ2-3, is DGGITQSPKYLFRKEGQNVTLSCEQNLNHDAMYWYRQDPGQGLRLIYYSQIVNDFQKGDIAEGYSVSREKKESFPLTVTSAQKNPTAFYLCASSVNPSTDTLDFGPGTRLTVL.

The V and J genes are TRBV2 and TRBJ2-3; 7 positions match TRBD1. The CDR3 contains 14 residues. The V gene end was trimmed by 7 bases and the J gene end by 0 bases; junction bases not matched to a gene: 4. Germline V gene sequence: CDR1 SNHLY, CDR2 FYNNEI. The DNA of the CDR3 is TGTGCCAGCAAACAGGGGATTAGCACAGATACGCAGTATTTT. As protein: CASKQGISTDTQYF.

This sequence joins TRBV12-3 or TRBV12-4 and TRBJ2-7; the match to TRBD1 covers 9 bases. This CDR3 spans 14 amino acids. Losses at the gene ends were 3 bases for V and 0 bases for J; bases not matched to a gene: 0. The CDR3 coding sequence is TGTGCCAGCAGTTTGGACAGGGGCTCCTACGAGCAGTACTTC. This encodes CASSLDRGSYEQYF.

With respect to this clonotype: At one of its ends the junction is not consistent with the germline gene, which may arise from a read error. V is TRBV15 and J is TRBJ1-1; maybe TRBD1 (5 bases). The germline gives CDR1 LNHNV, CDR2 YYDKDF (reference sequence). This CDR3 has 14 amino acids. The CDR3 here is CATSKRKGPAVALF. DNA for the CDR3: TGTGCCACCAGCAAAAGGAAGGGACCTGCGGTCGCTCTCTTT.

As regards this clonotype: One end of the junction fails to match germline, which may point to a read error. The chain carries TRBV7-2 and TRBJ2-7, with 9 bases that match TRBD1. The germline V gene has CDR1 SGHTA and CDR2 FQGNSA. CDR3 size: 15 residues. CDR3: CASSSTGTGYYERYF. The CDR3 DNA reads TGTGCCAGCAGCTCGACCGGGACAGGGTACTACGAGCGGTACTTC.

The CDR3 loop is CASSWDGDTDTQYF. The CDR3 DNA reads as TGCGCCAGCAGCTGGGACGGGGACACCGATACGCAGTATTTT. The chain is built from TRBV5-1 and TRBJ2-3, with D perhaps TRBD1 (6 bases). Trimming stripped 3 bases from V and 6 bases from J, with 14 bases between. Germline V gene lookup returns CDR1 SGHRS and CDR2 YFSETQ. The CDR3 is 14 residues long.

J is TRBJ2-2 and V is TRBV12-3 or TRBV12-4; D uncertain. The CDR3 is 13 residues long. Trimming took 10 bases from V and 8 from J, leaving 17 bases between them. The DNA of the CDR3 is TGTGCCATCAGCCAGCTGGGGTCAGGGGAGCTGTTTTTT. Translating gives CAISQLGSGELFF.

The chain recombines TRBV7-9 with TRBJ1-4; D unresolved. In germline, CDR1 is SEHNR, CDR2 FQNEAQ (reference sequence). The CDR3 totals 14 residues. Trimming removed 2 bases from V and 14 bases from J, with 18 bases in between. CDR3 sequence: CASSLRASWEMLFF. The CDR3, as DNA: TGTGCCAGCAGCTTACGGGCCTCATGGGAAATGCTGTTTTTT.

Ten or more counts support this clonotype. The chain carries TRBV9 and TRBJ2-5, with TRBD1 identical over 10 bases. The CDR3 totals 14 residues. CDR1 is SGDLS, CDR2 YYNGEE, per germline. J gave up 4 bases and V 3 bases, and 3 bases lay outside the gene matches. The CDR3 DNA reads TGTGCCAGCAGCGGGACAGGGGGTGGAGAGACCCAGTACTTC. Translating it yields CASSGTGGGETQYF.

This clonotype was counted a few times. This sequence joins TRBV7-2 and TRBJ2-7, with 9 bases lining up with TRBD1. V gave up 10 bases and J gave up 4 bases; unmatched junction bases: 5. This CDR3 spans 12 amino acids. CDR1 and CDR2 from the germline V gene are SGHTA and FQGNSA. DNA for the CDR3: TGTGCCACCTCGGACAGGGGTTACGAGCAGTACTTC. It yields the protein CATSDRGYEQYF.